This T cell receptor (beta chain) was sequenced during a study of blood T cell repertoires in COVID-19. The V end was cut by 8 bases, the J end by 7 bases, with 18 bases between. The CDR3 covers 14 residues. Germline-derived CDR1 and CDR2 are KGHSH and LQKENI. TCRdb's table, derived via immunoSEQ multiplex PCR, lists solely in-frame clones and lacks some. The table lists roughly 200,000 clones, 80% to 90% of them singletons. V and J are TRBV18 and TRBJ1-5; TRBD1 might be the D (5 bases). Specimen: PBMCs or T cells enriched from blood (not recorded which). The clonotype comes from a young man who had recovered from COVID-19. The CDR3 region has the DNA TGTGCCAGCCGCCTGAGCCCAGGGTACCAGCCCCAGCATTTT. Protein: CASRLSPGYQPQHF.